This is a list of T cell receptor beta chains from one sample in a study of T cells in Graves' hyperthyroidism and ophthalmopathy. TCRdb recomputed calls from the multiplex PCR reads with MiXCR, one row per CDR3 protein. The sample lists nearly 750,000 distinct CDR3 sequences, 35% occurring once. Sequences were obtained from blood. Receptor source: a woman aged 40-49 years with Graves' hyperthyroidism. The CDR3 runs from the conserved cysteine through the conserved F or W. D genes are given only for firm matches. Clone size appears in some rows only: once, few, many, or a class for an expanded clone.

TRBJ2-2 | TRBV10-3 | . | . | CAISGGGAGELFF | TGTGCCATCAGTGGAGGGGGGGCCGGGGAGCTGTTTTTT
TRBJ1-1 | TRBV10-1 | many | . | CASSFHPLITEAFF | TGCGCCAGCAGTTTTCACCCCCTGATTACTGAAGCTTTCTTT
TRBJ1-4 | TRBV11-2 | . | . | CASSPGFEKLFF | TGTGCCAGCAGCCCAGGGTTTGAAAAACTGTTTTTT
TRBJ2-2 | TRBV4-3 | . | . | CASSLTADYTGELFF | TGCGCCAGCAGCCTAACCGCAGATTACACCGGGGAGCTGTTTTTT
TRBJ1-4 | TRBV20-1 | many | . | CSATTVANEKLFF | TGCAGTGCTACGACGGTAGCTAACGAAAAACTGTTTTTT
TRBJ1-5 | TRBV19 | . | TRBD1 | CASTDGQGKFQPQHF | TGTGCCAGTACCGATGGACAGGGAAAATTTCAGCCCCAGCATTTT
TRBJ1-2 | TRBV10-2 | many | . | CASSGRPGTQNYGYTF | TGCGCCAGCAGTGGACGCCCCGGGACACAAAACTATGGCTACACCTTC
TRBJ2-3 | TRBV9 | . | . | CASSVFSEDTQYF | TGTGCCAGCAGCGTATTCTCGGAGGATACGCAGTATTTT
TRBJ1-1 | TRBV9 | many | TRBD1 | CASSASRDRVDTEAFF | TGTGCCAGCAGCGCGTCCAGGGACAGGGTCGACACTGAAGCTTTCTTT
TRBJ1-1 | TRBV6-1 | . | . | CASSEQGGTDYTEAFF | TGTGCCAGCAGTGAACAAGGAGGGACGGATTACACTGAAGCTTTCTTT
TRBJ1-2 | TRBV10-3 | few | . | CAISGLGSNGYTF | TGTGCCATCAGTGGTTTAGGGAGTAATGGCTACACCTTC
TRBJ1-2 | TRBV14 | few | . | CASSRVLGPPYGYTF | TGTGCCAGCAGCCGTGTGCTGGGGCCACCCTATGGCTACACCTTC